What follows are 18 T cell receptor beta chains derived from one specimen sequenced in a study of blood T cell repertoires in COVID-19 (dated by TCRdb to the early 2020s). The library relied on the immunoSEQ multiplex PCR assay. This is the immuneACCESS table as TCRdb keeps it, with only in-frame sequences that have V and J called. A part of the clones is gone; compared with another copy, unresolved V genes explain less than half, and the rest is unexplained. The sample table holds roughly 68,000 clones, of which less than 90% were seen once. More than 8% of the sample rests with the top ten. The sequenced material came from peripheral blood. These receptors originate from a man in his forties or fifties with active COVID-19.

This clone was observed once. V usage is TRBV12-5 and J usage is TRBJ2-7; possible D gene TRBD2, 5 bases. The V end lost 6 bases, the J end lost 2 bases, and 20 bases lay between the germline ends. The CDR3 contains 16 residues. Germline V gives CDR1 LGHNT, CDR2 FRNRAP. In DNA, the CDR3 is TGTGCTAGTGGCTCAACGACTGCGGGCCTTCCCTACGAGCAGTACTTC. Amino acids: CASGSTTAGLPYEQYF. Filled out from reference TRBV12-5 and TRBJ2-7, the complete variable domain reads DARVTQTPRHKVTEMGQEVTMRCQPILGHNTVFWYRQTMMQGLELLAYFRNRAPLDDSGMPKDRFSAEMPDATLATLKIQPSEPRDSAVYFCASGSTTAGLPYEQYFGPGTRLTVT.

The V and J genes are TRBV4-2 and TRBJ2-1; TRBD2 might be the D (5 bases). V lost 3 bases and J lost 11, with 8 bases in between. Germline CDR1 is LGHNA and CDR2 is YNFKEQ. The CDR3 is made up of 11 amino acids. The CDR3 region has the DNA TGTGCCAGCAGCCAGGGAGAGCAGCAGTTCTTC. Translating it yields CASSQGEQQFF.

The chain couples TRBV3-1 (or the pseudogene TRBV3-2) to TRBJ2-1, with D perhaps TRBD1 (6 bases). The germline V gene encodes CDR1 LGHDT and CDR2 YNNKEL (reference sequence). V was trimmed by 0 bases and J by 5 bases, leaving 32 bases between them. The CDR3 spans 22 residues. The CDR3 sequence is CASSQETPRTAFRTRNNNEQFF. CDR3 bases: TGTGCCAGCAGCCAAGAAACCCCCCGGACAGCGTTTAGAACCCGGAACAACAATGAGCAGTTCTTC.

The chain links TRBV10-3 to TRBJ1-4, with 8 bases identical to TRBD1. Germline V gene sequence: CDR1 ENHRY, CDR2 SYGVKD. CDR3 length: 17 residues. The V gene end was trimmed by 10 bases and the J gene end by 3 bases; junction bases not matched to a gene: 16. In DNA form, the CDR3 reads TGTGCCACCCGACAGGGGACGCACGATGGGGCTAATGAAAAACTGTTTTTT. It codes for CATRQGTHDGANEKLFF.

There are a few counts of this clone. The genes are TRBV10-3 and TRBJ2-1, with 7 bases identical to TRBD1. Germline trimming cut 7 bases from V and 2 bases from J; bases unmatched to any gene: 8. Germline-derived CDR1 and CDR2 are ENHRY and SYGVKD. The CDR3 spans 15 residues. The CDR3, as DNA: TGTGCCATCAAGGGTTGGCAGGGGGCCTACAATGAGCAGTTCTTC. Translation: CAIKGWQGAYNEQFF.

The chain joins TRBV25-1 to TRBJ2-2; D gene unclear. The germline V gene has CDR1 MGHDK and CDR2 SYGVNS. The V gene lost 6 bases and the J gene lost 1 base, with 6 bases spanning the gap. This CDR3 has 13 residues. The CDR3: CASRRENTGELFF. Here the CDR3 DNA reads TGTGCCAGCAGGCGTGAGAACACCGGGGAGCTGTTTTTT.

V and J are TRBV18 and TRBJ2-5; 7 bases align to TRBD1. Germline CDR1 KGHSH, CDR2 LQKENI. V was pared by 4 bases and J by 3 bases, with 14 bases of the junction left unmatched. There are 17 residues in the CDR3. The CDR3 nucleotides read TGTGCCAGCTCACGAGAGCCCGAAGGGGGCGCTGAAGAGACCCAGTACTTC. It translates to CASSREPEGGAEETQYF.

The J gene is TRBJ1-1, the V gene TRBV5-1, with 10 bases matching TRBD1. Trimming took 5 bases from V and 10 from J; bases not matched to a gene: 11. The CDR3 has 14 residues. Germline V gene data show CDR1 as SGHRS and CDR2 as YFSETQ. The CDR3 spells CASRLGTGAVGAFF. The CDR3 DNA is TGCGCCAGCAGGCTCGGGACAGGGGCGGTAGGAGCTTTCTTT.

The rearrangement joins TRBV4-2 to TRBJ1-4, with TRBD1 matching 11 bases. Looked up from germline, CDR1 is LGHNA and CDR2 is YNFKEQ. Germline trimming cut 0 bases from V and 7 bases from J; bases unmatched to any gene: 7. CDR3 length: 17 residues. The CDR3 loop reads CASSQEGTGGLGEKLFF. The CDR3 DNA is TGTGCCAGCAGCCAAGAAGGGACAGGGGGTCTTGGTGAAAAACTGTTTTTT.

This chain links TRBV5-1 with TRBJ1-6; D is possibly TRBD1 (6 bases). CDR1 is SGHRS, CDR2 YFSETQ, per germline. V gave up 3 bases and J gave up 2 bases, with 15 bases separating them. This CDR3 contains 17 residues. CDR3 region: CASSSMPGATYNSPLHF. CDR3 nucleotides: TGCGCCAGCAGCTCTATGCCAGGGGCGACCTATAATTCACCCCTCCACTTT.

This chain uses TRBV2 with TRBJ2-2, with TRBD1 identical over 10 bases. The CDR3 is made up of 15 amino acids. Unmatched junction bases numbered 7, after V lost 7 bases and J lost 5 bases. CDR1 SNHLY and CDR2 FYNNEI come from the germline V gene. The CDR3 DNA is TGTGCCAGCATTCCCGACAGGGGGCGTACCGGGGAGCTGTTTTTT. Protein: CASIPDRGRTGELFF.

The rearrangement uses TRBV3-1 (or the pseudogene TRBV3-2) and TRBJ2-1; TRBD2 aligns across 8 bases. The ends lost 1 base at V and 4 bases at J; junction bases unmatched: 6. The germline V gene encodes CDR1 LGHDT and CDR2 YNNKEL (reference sequence). The CDR3 runs to 16 residues. CDR3: CASSQASGSIYNEQFF. The CDR3 region has the DNA TGTGCCAGCAGCCAAGCAAGCGGGAGTATTTACAATGAGCAGTTCTTC.

CDR3 nucleotide sequence: TGTGCCAGCAGCCAACGGGATTCACCCCTCCACTTT. Translation: CASSQRDSPLHF. The chain has TRBV3-1 (or the pseudogene TRBV3-2) and TRBJ1-6, with D uncertain. Germline assignment: CDR1 LGHDT and CDR2 YNNKEL (reference sequence). CDR3 length: 12 residues. V dropped 2 bases and J dropped 8 bases, with 4 bases sitting between them.

V gene TRBV7-2 combines with J gene TRBJ2-3, with TRBD2 matching 9 bases. V lost 3 bases to trimming and J lost 4 bases; unmatched junction nucleotides: 5. Germline V gives CDR1 SGHTA, CDR2 FQGNSA. CDR3 length equals 15 residues. CDR3 residues: CASSLGGGAPDTQYF. The CDR3 bases are TGTGCCAGCAGCTTGGGCGGGGGGGCCCCAGATACGCAGTATTTT.

This sequence joins TRBV19 and TRBJ2-3; TRBD2 agrees at 9 bases. Germline assignment: CDR1 LNHDA and CDR2 SQIVND (reference sequence). The CDR3 runs to 15 residues. The trim removed 5 bases at V and 2 bases at J, leaving 5 bases unmatched. CDR3 region: CASSPLAGTTDTQYF. CDR3 sequence (DNA): TGTGCCAGTAGTCCTCTAGCGGGGACCACAGATACGCAGTATTTT.

The CDR3 coding sequence is TGTGCCAGCAGCTCTTCCGAGGGGGACAGGAATCAGCCCCAGCATTTT. This codes for CASSSSEGDRNQPQHF. The chain combines TRBV9 with TRBJ1-5; 8 bases align to TRBD1. Germline-derived CDR1 and CDR2 are SGDLS and YYNGEE. The V gene end was trimmed by 4 bases and the J gene end by 4 bases; junction bases not matched to a gene: 10. CDR3 size: 16 residues. The entire variable domain, with the rest obtained from reference TRBV9 and TRBJ1-5, is as follows: DSGVTQTPKHLITATGQRVTLRCSPRSGDLSVYWYQQSLDQGLQFLIQYYNGEERAKGNILERFSAQQFPDLHSELNLSSLELGDSALYFCASSSSEGDRNQPQHFGDGTRLSIL.

CDR3 amino acids: CASRGTAAYEQYF. In DNA form, the CDR3 reads TGTGCCAGCAGAGGGACAGCCGCCTACGAGCAGTACTTC. V usage is TRBV6-5 and J usage is TRBJ2-7; 7 nucleotides align to TRBD1. Unmatched junction bases numbered 4, after V lost 6 bases and J lost 2 bases. The CDR3 consists of 13 residues. Per germline, CDR1 MNHEY and CDR2 SVGAGI.

This clone has only a few counts. This chain's CDR3 is CAWRTRGQYYSPLHF. The CDR3 DNA reads as TGTGCCTGGAGGACCAGGGGACAGTACTATTCACCCCTCCACTTT. The rearrangement uses TRBV30 and TRBJ1-6, with TRBD1 matching over 7 bases. The CDR3 extends over 15 amino acids. Per germline, CDR1 GTSNPN and CDR2 SVGIG (reference sequence). Trimming at V came to 3 bases and at J to 8 bases, leaving 10 bases not matched to a gene.